These 7 T cell receptor beta chains came from one sample sequenced in a study of control samples from healthy donors and cancer patients. TCRdb keeps only in-frame clones here, not all; method: immunoSEQ multiplex PCR. The profile shows roughly 120,000 clones, more than 75% of them singletons. Sequenced material: PBMCs. The receptors shown here come from a woman aged 60-70 years with lung cancer.

This chain links TRBV9 with TRBJ1-2, with TRBD1 matching over 8 bases. CDR3 length: 14 residues. Unmatched junction bases numbered 8, after V lost 4 bases and J lost 6 bases. Germline V gives CDR1 SGDLS, CDR2 YYNGEE. DNA for the CDR3: TGTGCCAGCAGCCCTCGGACAGGGTTCGATGGCTACACCTTC. This translates into CASSPRTGFDGYTF.

The V gene is TRBV19, the J gene TRBJ1-5; 7 bases agree with TRBD1. Germline trimming cut 4 bases from V and 6 bases from J; bases unmatched to any gene: 9. In germline, CDR1 is LNHDA, CDR2 SQIVND (reference sequence). CDR3 size: 15 residues. The CDR3 DNA follows: TGTGCCAGTAGTAACCCGGGACAGCCAGTTCAGCCCCAGCATTTT. It encodes CASSNPGQPVQPQHF. Full variable domain (outside the CDR3, taken from reference TRBV19 and TRBJ1-5): DGGITQSPKYLFRKEGQNVTLSCEQNLNHDAMYWYRQDPGQGLRLIYYSQIVNDFQKGDIAEGYSVSREKKESFPLTVTSAQKNPTAFYLCASSNPGQPVQPQHFGDGTRLSIL.

This clone was recorded a few times. As DNA, the CDR3 is TGTGCCAGCAGTACCCAAGGTGGGAAAGGTGGCTACACCTTC. Protein product: CASSTQGGKGGYTF. J is TRBJ1-2 and V is TRBV6-5; D uncertain. The V and J ends lost 5 bases and 7 bases respectively, with 17 bases between them. Germline CDR1 reads MNHEY; CDR2 reads SVGAGI. The CDR3 spans 14 residues.

This clone was seen only once. This chain joins TRBV4-2 and TRBJ2-5; a possible D gene is TRBD2 (6 bases). Germline V gives CDR1 LGHNA, CDR2 YNFKEQ. This CDR3 comprises 15 residues. V shed 0 bases and J shed 5 bases, with 13 bases lying between them. This chain's CDR3 is CASSQDPEGWETQYF. In DNA form, the CDR3 reads TGTGCCAGCAGCCAAGATCCGGAGGGGTGGGAGACCCAGTACTTC.

The J gene is TRBJ2-7, the V gene TRBV11-3; D may match TRBD1 or TRBD2 (5 bases each). V dropped 1 base and J dropped 5 bases, with 15 bases sitting between them. The CDR3 totals 15 residues. Germline-derived CDR1 and CDR2 are SGHNT and YENEEA. CDR3 bases: TGTGCCAGCAGCTTAGTAGCGACAGTCGGGAACGAGCAGTACTTC. It yields the protein CASSLVATVGNEQYF. The full variable domain, with the rest looked up from reference TRBV11-3 and TRBJ2-7, is EAGVVQSPRYKIIEKKQPVAFWCNPISGHNTLYWYLQNLGQGPELLIRYENEEAVDDSQLPKDRFSAERLKGVDSTLKIQPAELGDSAVYLCASSLVATVGNEQYFGPGTRLTVT.

This clone came up a few times. The J gene is TRBJ1-2, the V gene TRBV19; D possibly corresponds to TRBD1 (5 bases). Germline V lookup: CDR1 LNHDA, CDR2 SQIVND (reference sequence). The CDR3 sequence is 13 residues long. V was pared by 4 bases and J by 0 bases, with 6 bases between. Here the CDR3 DNA reads TGTGCCAGTAGTACAGGGTCTAACTATGGCTACACCTTC. Encoded protein: CASSTGSNYGYTF. Together with reference TRBV19 and TRBJ1-2, the CDR3 gives the full variable domain: DGGITQSPKYLFRKEGQNVTLSCEQNLNHDAMYWYRQDPGQGLRLIYYSQIVNDFQKGDIAEGYSVSREKKESFPLTVTSAQKNPTAFYLCASSTGSNYGYTFGSGTRLTVV.

The chain couples TRBV25-1 to TRBJ2-7; D not resolved. Germline V gives CDR1 MGHDK, CDR2 SYGVNS. CDR3 length: 12 amino acids. The V end was cut by 5 bases, the J end by 6 bases, with 11 bases between. The CDR3: CASSLVPSEQYF. The CDR3 DNA follows: TGTGCCAGCAGTCTAGTTCCAAGCGAGCAGTACTTC.